The present entry profiles one T cell receptor (beta chain) with its context. Its target is not known. This sample is part of a study of response to subunit inactivated influenza vaccine. General study findings and limits: It was the authors' suggestion that each seasonal influenza vaccination recruits few new T cells.

TCRdb re-derived calls from the RT-PCR reads in MiXCR, one entry per CDR3 protein. The table records hundreds of thousands of distinct CDR3 sequences, around 13% of them present only once. The CDR3 runs 13 residues. Germline CDR1 is SQVTM and CDR2 is ANQGSEA. V lost 7 bases to trimming and J lost 4 bases, with 13 bases between them. The TCR was taken from a man over 45 who received an inactivated influenza vaccine. This chain joins TRBV29-1 and TRBJ2-2, with D perhaps being TRBD1 or TRBD2 (5 bases each). The sample in question was PBMCs from blood, obtained around two weeks before vaccination. The chain's CDR3 is CSARGSATGELFF. The CDR3 region has the DNA TGCAGCGCTCGGGGCTCGGCCACCGGGGAGCTGTTTTTT.